These 17 T cell receptor beta chains were all obtained from the same sample, sequenced in a study of blood T cell repertoires in COVID-19. TCRdb's copy holds only in-frame clones and misses some; the assay was immunoSEQ multiplex PCR. The sample records 150,000 to 200,000 clones, roughly 85% being singletons. Sequenced: PBMCs or T cells enriched from blood (not recorded which). Receptors were obtained from a woman aged 18-29 years who had recovered from COVID-19.

The rearrangement uses TRBV5-5 and TRBJ2-7; 9 bases agree with TRBD1. Per germline, CDR1 SGHKS and CDR2 YYEKEE (reference sequence). Trimming cost V 2 bases and J 2 bases; bases outside gene matches: 2. The CDR3 extends over 14 amino acids. The CDR3 DNA is TGTGCCAGCAGCTTCGGACAGGGGCCCTACGAGCAGTACTTC. It encodes CASSFGQGPYEQYF. The full variable domain, its missing parts supplied by reference TRBV5-5 and TRBJ2-7, is DAGVTQSPTHLIKTRGQQVTLRCSPISGHKSVSWYQQVLGQGPQFIFQYYEKEERGRGNFPDRFSARQFPNYSSELNVNALLLGDSALYLCASSFGQGPYEQYFGPGTRLTVT.

V usage is TRBV19 and J usage is TRBJ2-2; 16 nucleotides agree with TRBD2. The length of the CDR3 is 13 residues. Germline CDR1 and CDR2: LNHDA and SQIVND (reference sequence). V lost 5 bases, J lost 15 bases, and 3 bases stayed unmatched. CDR3: CASSPGTSGRVFF. CDR3 nucleotide sequence: TGTGCCAGTAGTCCGGGGACTAGCGGGAGGGTGTTTTTT.

CDR3 loop: CASSLGGQVVNTGELFF. The CDR3 region has the DNA TGCGCCAGCAGCTTGGGTGGACAGGTCGTGAACACCGGGGAGCTGTTTTTT. The gene calls are TRBV5-1 and TRBJ2-2; 7 nucleotides agree with TRBD1. CDR1 is SGHRS and CDR2 is YFSETQ in the germline V gene. The CDR3 has 17 amino acids. J gave up 1 base and V 0 bases, and 6 bases lay outside the gene matches.

The CDR3 loop reads CASSASTGQGTNGYTF. The CDR3 DNA reads TGTGCCAGCAGCGCAAGCACGGGACAGGGCACTAATGGCTACACCTTC. This chain uses TRBV13 with TRBJ1-2; the match to TRBD1 covers 9 bases. Trimming took 5 bases from V and 6 from J; bases not matched to a gene: 13. CDR1 is PRHDT, CDR2 FYEKMQ, per germline (reference sequence). The CDR3 totals 16 residues.

The V call is TRBV5-4, the J call TRBJ1-2; TRBD1 aligns across 7 bases. The CDR3 consists of 14 residues. Germline CDR1 reads SGHNT; CDR2 reads YYREEE (reference sequence). Trimming at V came to 5 bases and at J to 2 bases, leaving 6 bases not matched to a gene. The CDR3 nucleotides are TGTGCCAGCAGGAGTGGGACAGAAAACTATGGCTACACCTTC. It yields the protein CASRSGTENYGYTF.

The chain couples TRBV7-8 to TRBJ2-3, with 7 bases identical to TRBD1. V gave up 5 bases and J gave up 5 bases; unmatched junction bases: 10. The germline V gene has CDR1 SGHVS and CDR2 FQNEAQ. The CDR3 is made up of 15 amino acids. Here the CDR3 reads CASSPDRLRLDTQYF. CDR3 bases: TGTGCCAGCAGCCCGGACAGGTTGAGGTTAGATACGCAGTATTTT.

This clone appeared a few times. The gene calls are TRBV11-2 and TRBJ1-1, with D maybe TRBD1 (6 bases). Germline lookup yields CDR1 SGHAT and CDR2 FQNNGV. Trimming stripped 6 bases from V and 6 bases from J, with 17 bases between. The CDR3 extends over 14 amino acids. CDR3 nucleotide sequence: TGTGCCAGCAGACCACAGGGCCGAGGGGCTGAAGCTTTCTTT. It encodes CASRPQGRGAEAFF. Complete variable domain (other parts from reference TRBV11-2 and TRBJ1-1): EAGVAQSPRYKIIEKRQSVAFWCNPISGHATLYWYQQILGQGPKLLIQFQNNGVVDDSQLPKDRFSAERLKGVDSTLKIQPAKLEDSAVYLCASRPQGRGAEAFFGQGTRLTVV.

This chain uses TRBV5-1 with TRBJ2-5; weak D call: TRBD1 (5 bases). The CDR3 is 17 residues long. The germline CDR1 and CDR2 sequences are SGHRS and YFSETQ. With 0 bases removed from V and 5 bases from J, the gap between germline ends came to 20 bases. The CDR3 loop is CASSLAGAGPGWETQYF. The DNA of the CDR3 is TGCGCCAGCAGCTTGGCCGGAGCAGGGCCGGGTTGGGAGACCCAGTACTTC.

V gene TRBV9 combines with J gene TRBJ1-2; 8 bases are shared with TRBD1. V was clipped by 4 bases and J by 7 bases; unmatched bases: 9. The CDR3 runs 14 residues. Germline V gives CDR1 SGDLS, CDR2 YYNGEE. The CDR3 sequence is CASSSRDRLAGYTF. The CDR3 DNA follows: TGTGCCAGCAGCTCACGGGACAGGTTGGCTGGCTACACCTTC.

V and J are TRBV7-2 and TRBJ2-7; D possibly corresponds to TRBD1 (6 bases). CDR1 and CDR2 (germline): SGHTA, FQGNSA. Trimming pared 4 bases from V and 0 bases from J, leaving 10 bases between. The CDR3 totals 14 residues. Here the CDR3 reads CASSYLTGSYEQYF. As DNA, the CDR3 is TGTGCCAGCAGCTACTTGACAGGCTCCTACGAGCAGTACTTC.

The J gene is TRBJ1-2, the V gene TRBV29-1; a possible D gene is TRBD1 (5 bases). The germline CDR1 and CDR2 sequences are SQVTM and ANQGSEA. The CDR3 spans 12 residues. V lost 7 bases to trimming and J lost 6 bases, with 15 bases between them. CDR3 residues: CSGSGGDDGYTF. CDR3 DNA: TGCAGCGGTTCTGGGGGGGACGATGGCTACACCTTC.

The chain links TRBV24-1 to TRBJ2-2; D is uncertain. Trimming shortened V by 8 bases and J by 5 bases, and 8 bases separated the two germline ends. The CDR3 has 12 residues. In germline, CDR1 is KGHDR, CDR2 SFDVKD. This chain's CDR3 is CATTTRTGELFF. CDR3 sequence (DNA): TGTGCCACCACTACGAGGACCGGGGAGCTGTTTTTT.

This clone has just one count. The chain has TRBV11-2 and TRBJ2-4; 7 bases fit TRBD1. With V trimmed by 4 bases and J by 7 bases, 13 bases remained unmatched. The length of the CDR3 is 16 residues. Germline-derived CDR1 and CDR2 are SGHAT and FQNNGV. The CDR3 region has the DNA TGTGCCAGCAGCTCCTTAGGTGAGGGGGCGCGGAACATTCAGTACTTC. It translates to CASSSLGEGARNIQYF.

The V call is TRBV2, the J call TRBJ1-1; the D gene is possibly TRBD1 (5 bases). The CDR3 is made up of 13 amino acids. Deletions cut 6 bases from V and 2 bases from J, with 10 bases between. The V gene's germline CDR1 is SNHLY and CDR2 FYNNEI. The CDR3 spells CASRGGINTEAFF. The CDR3, as DNA: TGTGCCAGCAGGGGGGGGATAAACACTGAAGCTTTCTTT.

The gene calls are TRBV4-3 and TRBJ1-2; TRBD1 is a possible D gene (5 bases). Trimming removed 1 base at V and 0 bases at J, with 6 bases between. CDR3 length: 14 residues. Germline V gene lookup returns CDR1 LGHNA and CDR2 YSLEER. The chain's CDR3 is CASSQGQTNYGYTF. Here the CDR3 DNA reads TGCGCCAGCAGCCAAGGACAGACTAACTATGGCTACACCTTC.

This sequence joins TRBV28 and TRBJ1-1, with TRBD1 as a possible D gene (6 bases). The CDR3 length is 15 residues. The ends were cut back, 6 bases at V and 1 base at J, with 15 bases in the middle. CDR1 is MDHEN and CDR2 is SYDVKM in the germline V gene. CDR3 bases: TGTGCCAGCAGGAGAGCAGGGGTTAAGAACACTGAAGCTTTCTTT. It translates to CASRRAGVKNTEAFF.

The chain uses TRBV28 and TRBJ2-7, with 10 bases aligning to TRBD1. CDR1 MDHEN and CDR2 SYDVKM come from the germline V gene. The CDR3 has 13 amino acids. The ends lost 5 bases at V and 6 bases at J; junction bases unmatched: 4. The CDR3 nucleotides are TGTGCCAGCAGTGCGACAGGGGGCATCGAGCAGTACTTC. This sequence encodes CASSATGGIEQYF.